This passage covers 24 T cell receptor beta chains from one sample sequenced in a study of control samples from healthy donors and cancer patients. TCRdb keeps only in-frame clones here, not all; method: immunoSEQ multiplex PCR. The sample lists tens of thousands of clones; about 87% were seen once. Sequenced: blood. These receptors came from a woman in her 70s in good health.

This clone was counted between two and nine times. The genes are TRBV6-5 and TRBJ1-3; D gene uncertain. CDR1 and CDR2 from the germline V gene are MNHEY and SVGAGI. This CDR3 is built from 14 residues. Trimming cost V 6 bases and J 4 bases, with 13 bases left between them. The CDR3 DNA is TGTGCCAGCAGCGCCGTGCAAGAAGGAAACACCATATATTTT. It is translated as CASSAVQEGNTIYF.

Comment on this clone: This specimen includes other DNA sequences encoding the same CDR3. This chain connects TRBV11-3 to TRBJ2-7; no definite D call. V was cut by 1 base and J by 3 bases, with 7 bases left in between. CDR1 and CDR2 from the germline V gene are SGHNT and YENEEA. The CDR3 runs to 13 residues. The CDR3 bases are TGTGCCAGCAGCTTAGCTGACGGCTACGAGCAGTACTTC. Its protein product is CASSLADGYEQYF.

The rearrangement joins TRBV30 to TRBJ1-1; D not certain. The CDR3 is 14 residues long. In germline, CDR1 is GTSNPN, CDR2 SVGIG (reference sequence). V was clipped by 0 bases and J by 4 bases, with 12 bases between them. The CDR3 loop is CAWSVGSPGTEAFF. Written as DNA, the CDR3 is TGTGCCTGGAGTGTTGGCAGCCCCGGCACTGAAGCTTTCTTT.

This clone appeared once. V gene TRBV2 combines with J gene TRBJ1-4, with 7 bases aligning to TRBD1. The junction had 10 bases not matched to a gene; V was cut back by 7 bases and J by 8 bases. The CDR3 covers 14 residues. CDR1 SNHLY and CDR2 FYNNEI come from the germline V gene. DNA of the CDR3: TGTGCCAGCAACACAGGGGCTGCTCGCGAAAAACTGTTTTTT. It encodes CASNTGAAREKLFF. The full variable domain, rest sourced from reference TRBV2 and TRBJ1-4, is EPEVTQTPSHQVTQMGQEVILRCVPISNHLYFYWYRQILGQKVEFLVSFYNNEISEKSEIFDDQFSVERPDGSNFTLKIRSTKLEDSAMYFCASNTGAAREKLFFGSGTQLSVL.

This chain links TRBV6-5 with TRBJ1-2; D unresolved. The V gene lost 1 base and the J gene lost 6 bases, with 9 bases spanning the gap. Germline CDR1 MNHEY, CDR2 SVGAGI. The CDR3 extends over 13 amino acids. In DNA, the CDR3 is TGTGCCAGCAGTTACTGGGGTGAAGATGGCTACACCTTC. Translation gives CASSYWGEDGYTF.

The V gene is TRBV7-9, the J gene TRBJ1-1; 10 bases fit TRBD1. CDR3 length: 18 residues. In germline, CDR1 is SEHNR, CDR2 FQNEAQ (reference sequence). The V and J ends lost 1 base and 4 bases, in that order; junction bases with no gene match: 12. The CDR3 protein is CASSLDFGQGGSGTEAFF. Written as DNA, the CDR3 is TGTGCCAGCAGCTTAGATTTCGGACAGGGGGGTTCGGGCACTGAAGCTTTCTTT.

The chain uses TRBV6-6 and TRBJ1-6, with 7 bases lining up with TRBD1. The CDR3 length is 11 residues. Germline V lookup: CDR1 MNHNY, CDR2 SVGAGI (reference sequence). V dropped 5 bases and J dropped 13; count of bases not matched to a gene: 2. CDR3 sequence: CASSTGEPLHF. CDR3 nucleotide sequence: TGTGCCAGCAGTACAGGGGAGCCCCTCCACTTT.

The CDR3 DNA is TGTGCCAGCAGCCGAACAGGGAACACCGGGGAGCTGTTTTTT. Protein: CASSRTGNTGELFF. The gene calls are TRBV13 and TRBJ2-2; perhaps TRBD1 as D (5 bases). V gave up 5 bases and J gave up 1 base, with 8 bases separating them. CDR3 length: 14 amino acids. Germline V gives CDR1 PRHDT, CDR2 FYEKMQ (reference sequence).

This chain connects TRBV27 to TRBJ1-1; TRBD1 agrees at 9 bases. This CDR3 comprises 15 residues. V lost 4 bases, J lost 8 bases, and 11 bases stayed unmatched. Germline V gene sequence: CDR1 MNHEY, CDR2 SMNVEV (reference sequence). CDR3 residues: CASSSPGQGSAEAFF. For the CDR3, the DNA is TGTGCCAGCAGTTCGCCGGGACAGGGATCTGCCGAAGCTTTCTTT.

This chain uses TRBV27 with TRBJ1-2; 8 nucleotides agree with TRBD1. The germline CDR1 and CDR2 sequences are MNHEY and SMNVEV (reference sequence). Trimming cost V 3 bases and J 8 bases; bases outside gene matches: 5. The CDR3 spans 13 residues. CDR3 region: CASSFGQGGGYTF. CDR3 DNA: TGTGCCAGCAGTTTTGGACAGGGAGGCGGCTACACCTTC.

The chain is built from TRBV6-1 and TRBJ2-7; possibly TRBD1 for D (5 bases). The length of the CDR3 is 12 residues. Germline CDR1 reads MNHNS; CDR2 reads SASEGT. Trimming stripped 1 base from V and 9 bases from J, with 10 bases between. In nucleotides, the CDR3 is TGTGCCAGCAGTGAAGTTAGGCAGGGGCAGTACTTC. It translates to CASSEVRQGQYF.

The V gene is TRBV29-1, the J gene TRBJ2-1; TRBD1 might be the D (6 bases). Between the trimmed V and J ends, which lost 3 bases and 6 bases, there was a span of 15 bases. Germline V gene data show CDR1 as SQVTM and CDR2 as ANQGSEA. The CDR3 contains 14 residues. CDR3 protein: CSVEVGGEGNEQFF. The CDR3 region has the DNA TGCAGCGTTGAGGTAGGGGGTGAGGGCAATGAGCAGTTCTTC.

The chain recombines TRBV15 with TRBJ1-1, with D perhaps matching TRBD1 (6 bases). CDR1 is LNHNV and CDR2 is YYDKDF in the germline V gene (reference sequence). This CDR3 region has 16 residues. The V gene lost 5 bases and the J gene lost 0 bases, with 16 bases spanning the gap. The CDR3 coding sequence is TGTGCCACCAGCCCACGACGTACAGGGATGAACACTGAAGCTTTCTTT. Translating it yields CATSPRRTGMNTEAFF.

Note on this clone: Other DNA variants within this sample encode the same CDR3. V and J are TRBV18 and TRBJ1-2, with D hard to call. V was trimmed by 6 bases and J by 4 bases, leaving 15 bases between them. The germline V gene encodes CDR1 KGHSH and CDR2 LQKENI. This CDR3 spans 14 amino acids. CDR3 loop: CASSPLPAIYGYTF. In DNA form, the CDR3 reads TGTGCCAGCTCGCCCTTGCCGGCCATCTATGGCTACACCTTC. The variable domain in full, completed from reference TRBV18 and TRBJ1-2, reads NAGVMQNPRHLVRRRGQEARLRCSPMKGHSHVYWYRQLPEEGLKFMVYLQKENIIDESGMPKERFSAEFPKEGPSILRIQQVVRGDSAAYFCASSPLPAIYGYTFGSGTRLTVV.

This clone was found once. The CDR3 loop is CASSPGLAGEQYF. The CDR3 nucleotides read TGTGCCAGCAGCCCTGGACTAGCGGGAGAGCAGTACTTC. The chain carries TRBV11-3 and TRBJ2-7, with TRBD2 matching 12 bases. V gave up 5 bases and J gave up 7 bases; unmatched junction bases: 3. There are 13 residues in the CDR3. Germline-derived CDR1 and CDR2 are SGHNT and YENEEA.

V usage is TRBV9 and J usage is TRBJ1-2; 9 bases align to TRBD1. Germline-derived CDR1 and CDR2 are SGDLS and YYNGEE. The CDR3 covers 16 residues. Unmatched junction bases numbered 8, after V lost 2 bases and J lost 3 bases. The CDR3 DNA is TGTGCCAGCAGCGTGGGTGGGACAGGGAGTCACTATGGCTACACCTTC. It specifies CASSVGGTGSHYGYTF.

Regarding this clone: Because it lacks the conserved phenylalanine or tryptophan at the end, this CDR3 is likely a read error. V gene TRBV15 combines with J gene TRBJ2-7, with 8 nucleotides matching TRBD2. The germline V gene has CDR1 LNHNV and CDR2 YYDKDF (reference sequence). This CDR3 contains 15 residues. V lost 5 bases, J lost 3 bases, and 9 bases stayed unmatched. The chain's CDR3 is CATSGFSGAGYEQYL. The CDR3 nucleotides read TGTGCCACCAGCGGGTTTAGCGGGGCCGGCTACGAGCAGTACCTC.

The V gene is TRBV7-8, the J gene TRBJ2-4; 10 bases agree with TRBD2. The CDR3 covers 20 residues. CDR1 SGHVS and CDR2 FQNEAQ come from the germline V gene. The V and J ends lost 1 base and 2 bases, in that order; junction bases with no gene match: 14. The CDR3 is CASSLEASGRGVGSKNIQYF. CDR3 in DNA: TGTGCCAGCAGCTTAGAGGCTAGCGGGAGAGGAGTCGGGTCCAAAAACATTCAGTACTTC.

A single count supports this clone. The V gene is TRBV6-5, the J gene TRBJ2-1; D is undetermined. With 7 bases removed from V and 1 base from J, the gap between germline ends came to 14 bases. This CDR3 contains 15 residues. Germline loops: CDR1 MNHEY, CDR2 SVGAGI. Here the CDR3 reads CASKLVTSSYNEQFF. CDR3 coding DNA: TGTGCCAGCAAACTGGTGACTTCGTCCTACAATGAGCAGTTCTTC.

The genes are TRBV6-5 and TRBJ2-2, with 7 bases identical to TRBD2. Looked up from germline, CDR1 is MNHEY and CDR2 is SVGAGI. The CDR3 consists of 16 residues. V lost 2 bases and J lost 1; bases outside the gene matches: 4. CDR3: CASSYGGGRNTGELFF. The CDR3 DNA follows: TGTGCCAGCAGTTACGGCGGGGGACGGAACACCGGGGAGCTGTTTTTT.

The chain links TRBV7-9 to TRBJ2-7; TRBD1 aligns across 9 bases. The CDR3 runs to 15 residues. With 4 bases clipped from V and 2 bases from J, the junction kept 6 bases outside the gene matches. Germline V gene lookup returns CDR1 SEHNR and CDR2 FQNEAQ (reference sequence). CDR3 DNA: TGTGCCAGCAGCTCCCGGACAGGGGTGGCCTACGAGCAGTACTTC. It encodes CASSSRTGVAYEQYF.

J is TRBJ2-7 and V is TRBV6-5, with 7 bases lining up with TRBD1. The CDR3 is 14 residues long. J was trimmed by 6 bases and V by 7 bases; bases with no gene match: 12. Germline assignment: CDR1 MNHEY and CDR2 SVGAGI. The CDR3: CASTSTGSSFEQYF. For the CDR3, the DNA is TGTGCCAGCACCTCGACAGGGTCTTCGTTCGAGCAGTACTTC.

The CDR3, as DNA: TGCGCCAGCAGCCAAGGCTTGCAGGTTGTAGGGGCCTACGAGCAGTACTTC. This translates into CASSQGLQVVGAYEQYF. This chain links TRBV4-1 with TRBJ2-7; D possibly corresponds to TRBD1 (5 bases). Between the trimmed V and J ends, which lost 1 base and 2 bases, there was a span of 18 bases. This CDR3 has 17 amino acids. Germline CDR1 and CDR2: MGHRA and YSYEKL.

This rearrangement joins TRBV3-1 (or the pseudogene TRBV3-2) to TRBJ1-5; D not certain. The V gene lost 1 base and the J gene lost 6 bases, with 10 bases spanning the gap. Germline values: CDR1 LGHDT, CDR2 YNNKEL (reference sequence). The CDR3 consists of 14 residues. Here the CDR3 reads CASSQAGFSQPQHF. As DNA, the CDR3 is TGTGCCAGCAGCCAAGCGGGTTTCAGTCAGCCCCAGCATTTT.